A single sample is the source of the 17 T cell receptor beta chains below, sequenced in a study of CD4 and CD8 cells across lung adenocarcinoma regions. MiXCR was run by TCRdb on the PCR reads, yielding one entry per CDR3 protein. The table has about 19,000 distinct CDR3 sequences, 50% seen once. The sample comprised CD8+ T cells from the margin of a lung tumor. The source of these receptors is a male donor with lung adenocarcinoma. The CD4 and CD8 labels of this study may be unreliable.

The V and J genes are TRBV12-3 or TRBV12-4 and TRBJ2-2; no clear D. The CDR3 loop spans 13 amino acids. The ends were cut back, 6 bases at V and 3 bases at J, with 8 bases in the middle. Here the CDR3 DNA reads TGTGCCAGCAGGCCCAGCCACACCGGGGAGCTGTTTTTT. Residues: CASRPSHTGELFF.

This sequence joins TRBV27 and TRBJ2-5, with D possibly being TRBD1 or TRBD2 (6 bases each). The germline gives CDR1 MNHEY, CDR2 SMNVEV (reference sequence). Trimming took 9 bases from V and 11 from J, leaving 28 bases between them. There are 15 residues in the CDR3. The CDR3 DNA is TGTGCCAGGAGCCCCGGGGGCCGGGCCCAAGAGATTCAGTACTTC. Translated: CARSPGGRAQEIQYF.

This clonotype was observed at least ten times. Here the CDR3 DNA reads TGTGCCAGCAGTTACCGGACTAGCGGGAGAAATTCTGTGCAGTACTTC. Protein sequence: CASSYRTSGRNSVQYF. The chain links TRBV6-5 to TRBJ2-7, with 13 bases lining up with TRBD2. J lost 9 bases, V lost 2 bases, and 10 bases had no gene match. CDR1 and CDR2 from the germline V gene are MNHEY and SVGAGI. The CDR3 contains 16 residues.

By share, this clonotype ranks as medium-sized. This sequence joins TRBV6-1 and TRBJ2-1; D might be TRBD1 (5 bases). Gene TRBJ2-7 matches the end of the DNA better, so the J call may be wrong. This CDR3 spans 11 amino acids. CDR1 MNHNS and CDR2 SASEGT come from the germline V gene. CDR3 sequence: CASSDRVGQYF. CDR3 in DNA: TGTGCCAGCAGTGACAGGGTGGGGCAGTACTTC.

This clonotype qualifies as medium-sized (0.01 to 0.1%). The chain recombines TRBV6-1 with TRBJ2-2, with D unresolved. The CDR3 consists of 11 residues. V lost 8 bases to trimming and J lost 9 bases, with 10 bases between them. Per the germline V gene, CDR1 is MNHNS and CDR2 is SASEGT. The CDR3 is CASGYIRELFF. The CDR3 DNA is TGTGCCAGCGGGTATATCAGGGAGCTGTTTTTT.

By proportion, this clonotype is medium-sized. The chain is built from TRBV6-1 and TRBJ2-1, with D tentatively TRBD2 (6 bases). V dropped 11 bases and J dropped 6 bases, with 17 bases sitting between them. This CDR3 spans 13 amino acids. Germline V gene data show CDR1 as MNHNS and CDR2 as SASEGT. The CDR3 nucleotides are TGTGCCGCCACCTCCGGGGGAGGCAATGAGCAGTTCTTC. Its protein product is CAATSGGGNEQFF.

CDR3 region: CATSRESEASGRDNEQFF. The CDR3 DNA follows: TGTGCCACCAGCAGAGAGAGCGAGGCTAGCGGGAGGGACAATGAGCAGTTCTTC. The chain is built from TRBV15 and TRBJ2-1; 12 nucleotides line up with TRBD2. J gave up 5 bases and V 0 bases, and 8 bases lay outside the gene matches. Germline CDR1 is LNHNV and CDR2 is YYDKDF (reference sequence). This CDR3 region has 18 residues. Full variable domain (rest looked up from reference TRBV15 and TRBJ2-1): DAMVIQNPRYQVTQFGKPVTLSCSQTLNHNVMYWYQQKSSQAPKLLFHYYDKDFNNEADTPDNFQSRRPNTSFCFLDIRSPGLGDTAMYLCATSRESEASGRDNEQFFGPGTRLTVL.

The chain combines TRBV28 with TRBJ2-1, with 12 bases lining up with TRBD1. The J call is uncertain, as TRBJ2-7 better fits the DNA end. Looked up from germline, CDR1 is MDHEN and CDR2 is SYDVKM. This CDR3 contains 16 residues. This chain's CDR3 is CASSSPGQGAAYEQYF. The CDR3 bases are TGTGCCAGCAGTTCCCCGGGACAGGGGGCCGCCTACGAGCAGTACTTC.

The rearrangement joins TRBV6-1 to TRBJ1-2, with D unclear. The V gene lost 7 bases and the J gene lost 0 bases, with 3 bases spanning the gap. CDR1 is MNHNS, CDR2 SASEGT, per germline. The CDR3 is 11 residues long. CDR3: CASTANYGYTF. The CDR3, as DNA: TGTGCCAGCACAGCTAACTATGGCTACACCTTC.

This clonotype has a count of ten or more. CDR3 in DNA: TGCGCCAGCAGTAGTGGGACAGGTCAAGAGACCCAGTACTTC. This gives the protein CASSSGTGQETQYF. The J gene is TRBJ2-5, the V gene TRBV5-1, with 8 bases identical to TRBD1. Germline loops: CDR1 SGHRS, CDR2 YFSETQ. With 5 bases clipped from V and 2 bases from J, the junction kept 5 bases outside the gene matches. CDR3 length equals 14 residues.

In its sample, this clonotype was seen many times. The chain is built from TRBV10-2 and TRBJ2-3; 7 positions match TRBD2. Losses at the gene ends were 2 bases for V and 6 bases for J; bases not matched to a gene: 23. The CDR3 is 20 amino acids. The germline V gene encodes CDR1 WSHSY and CDR2 SAAADI. CDR3 in amino acids: CASSEPPFGGGPLIVDTQYF. The CDR3 DNA reads TGCGCCAGCAGTGAGCCTCCCTTTGGGGGAGGGCCATTAATTGTTGATACGCAGTATTTT.

This clonotype has only a few counts. V is TRBV4-1 and J is TRBJ2-3; 12 bases match TRBD2. Trimming at V came to 2 bases and at J to 0 bases, leaving 6 bases not matched to a gene. The germline V gene has CDR1 MGHRA and CDR2 YSYEKL. CDR3 length equals 18 residues. CDR3 DNA: TGCGCCAGCAGCCAATCTAGCGGGAGGGGGTTTAGCACAGATACGCAGTATTTT. This encodes CASSQSSGRGFSTDTQYF.

This clonotype appeared a few times. This chain uses TRBV2 with TRBJ2-3; 15 bases agree with TRBD2. The germline V gene encodes CDR1 SNHLY and CDR2 FYNNEI. The CDR3 is 16 residues long. After removal of 6 bases from V and 3 bases from J, the junction contained 4 bases not matched to a gene. The CDR3 DNA reads as TGTGCCAGCAGGAATGGACTAGCGGGAGGGACAGATACGCAGTATTTT. Translated: CASRNGLAGGTDTQYF.

This clonotype has only one observation. The chain joins TRBV27 to TRBJ2-1; the D gene is possibly TRBD1 (6 bases). The CDR3 runs to 13 residues. Trimming stripped 2 bases from V and 5 bases from J, with 7 bases between. The germline V gene has CDR1 MNHEY and CDR2 SMNVEV (reference sequence). CDR3 in DNA: TGTGCCAGCAGTTTAGGGACAAACAATGAGCAGTTCTTC. Protein product: CASSLGTNNEQFF.

The gene calls are TRBV6-4 and TRBJ2-2; D not resolved. Looked up from germline, CDR1 is MRHNA and CDR2 is SNTAGT. The CDR3 consists of 14 residues. V lost 6 bases and J lost 6, with 14 bases in between. CDR3 nucleotides: TGTGCCAGCAGCCGAGAACTCCTCGCCGGGGAGCTGTTTTTT. It encodes CASSRELLAGELFF.

As for this clonotype: An end of the junction does not agree with germline; a read error may underlie this. This CDR3 reads CASSQSTSGEDTQYF. The CDR3 DNA sequence: TGCGCCAGCAGTCAATCGACTAGCGGGGAAGATACGCAGTATTTC. This chain joins TRBV10-2 and TRBJ2-3; 11 bases agree with TRBD2. The length of the CDR3 is 15 residues. Germline V gives CDR1 WSHSY, CDR2 SAAADI.

V gene TRBV29-1 combines with J gene TRBJ2-3; the match to TRBD1 covers 10 bases. The CDR3 is 15 amino acids. V was pared by 0 bases and J by 3 bases, with 3 bases of the junction left unmatched. CDR1 SQVTM and CDR2 ANQGSEA come from the germline V gene. In nucleotides, the CDR3 is TGCAGCGTTGAAGATCGGGACAGGGGAACAGATACGCAGTATTTT. Translated, it gives CSVEDRDRGTDTQYF.